Listed here are 9 T cell receptor beta chains from one sample, sequenced in a study of shared clonotypes between healthy human individuals. Method: immunoSEQ multiplex PCR; TCRdb's copy keeps in-frame clones and lacks some. Of over 850,000 clones listed, 70% to 80% were seen once; the top ten hold 0.55% to 0.7%. Material: memory CD4+ T cells from PBMCs. As for subset: CD45RA-negative fraction. The receptors shown here come from a man aged 18 to 30 in good health. Some clones in this sample may be carry-over from other donors' samples.

The gene calls are TRBV19 and TRBJ1-2; the D is unclear. Germline V gives CDR1 LNHDA, CDR2 SQIVND (reference sequence). The CDR3 contains 16 residues. Deletions cut 2 bases from V and 5 bases from J, with 18 bases between. CDR3 nucleotides: TGTGCCAGTAGTATATCGTCCTCCACGAGGAGGTATGGCTACACCTTC. Protein product: CASSISSSTRRYGYTF.

On this clone: The conserved final phenylalanine or tryptophan is absent from the CDR3, which likely points to a read error. This chain connects TRBV27 to TRBJ1-2; 7 bases are a match to TRBD1. Trimming took 5 bases from V and 8 from J; bases not matched to a gene: 14. Germline lookup yields CDR1 MNHEY and CDR2 SMNVEV (reference sequence). The CDR3 is 15 residues long. The CDR3 region is CASSLTGTVLKGYTI. The CDR3, as DNA: TGTGCCAGCAGTCTGACAGGGACCGTTCTGAAAGGCTACACCATC.

This clone was detected a few times. This chain connects TRBV19 to TRBJ1-1, with 8 positions matching TRBD1. The V gene end was trimmed by 4 bases and the J gene end by 7 bases; junction bases not matched to a gene: 5. There are 13 residues in the CDR3. Germline V gene data show CDR1 as LNHDA and CDR2 as SQIVND (reference sequence). The CDR3 DNA is TGTGCCAGTAGTACGACAGGGGCGGGTGAAGCTTTCTTT. Translating it yields CASSTTGAGEAFF. The entire variable domain, with the rest obtained from reference TRBV19 and TRBJ1-1, is as follows: DGGITQSPKYLFRKEGQNVTLSCEQNLNHDAMYWYRQDPGQGLRLIYYSQIVNDFQKGDIAEGYSVSREKKESFPLTVTSAQKNPTAFYLCASSTTGAGEAFFGQGTRLTVV.

About this clone: This likely came from a read error, as a far larger clone is one base away. The chain carries TRBV30 and TRBJ1-2; D perhaps matches TRBD1 (6 bases). The CDR3 runs 14 residues. CDR1 is GTSNPN, CDR2 SVGIG, per germline (reference sequence). The germline V and J ends were trimmed by 2 bases and 5 bases, with 15 bases remaining between them. The CDR3 sequence is CAWSPKGGPYGYTF. The CDR3 region has the DNA TGTGCCTGGAGTCCCAAGGGGGGCCCGTATGGCTACACCTTC.

Comments on this clone: Possible read error: a much larger clone is one base away. The chain has TRBV7-2 and TRBJ2-5, with D unclear. CDR3 length equals 13 residues. From germline, CDR1 is SGHTA and CDR2 FQGNSA. The ends were cut back, 2 bases at V and 4 bases at J, with 8 bases in the middle. CDR3 nucleotide sequence: TGTGCCAGCAGCTTATCCCCCCGAGAGACCCAGTACTTC. This translates into CASSLSPRETQYF.

V and J are TRBV9 and TRBJ2-2, with D unresolved. V shed 1 base and J shed 4 bases, with 11 bases lying between them. The germline CDR1 and CDR2 sequences are SGDLS and YYNGEE. The CDR3 loop spans 15 amino acids. DNA of the CDR3: TGTGCCAGCAGCGTAAGCCCAGCGAGCACCGGGGAGCTGTTTTTT. Its protein is CASSVSPASTGELFF.

The CDR3 sequence: CAGTGSGSPLHF. The CDR3 DNA is TGTGCCGGGACAGGTTCGGGCTCACCCCTCCACTTT. This sequence joins TRBV30 and TRBJ1-6, with TRBD1 identical over 8 bases. After removal of 8 bases from V and 10 bases from J, the junction contained 7 bases not matched to a gene. Germline CDR1 and CDR2: GTSNPN and SVGIG (reference sequence). CDR3 size: 12 residues.

V is TRBV10-3 and J is TRBJ2-7, with D tentatively TRBD2 (6 bases). The J call could be wrong; TRBJ2-5 is a better fit for the DNA end. CDR1 and CDR2 (germline): ENHRY, SYGVKD. The CDR3 spans 17 residues. CDR3 loop: CAISPGGAGTGEETQYF. DNA of the CDR3: TGTGCCATCAGCCCCGGAGGGGCCGGGACCGGTGAAGAGACCCAGTACTTC.

This CDR3 is CASSPYSGTGNYGYTF. CDR3 sequence (DNA): TGTGCCAGCAGCCCATACTCCGGGACAGGAAACTATGGCTACACCTTC. The V call is TRBV5-4, the J call TRBJ1-2; the match to TRBD1 covers 8 bases. With 4 bases clipped from V and 2 bases from J, the junction kept 10 bases outside the gene matches. There are 16 residues in the CDR3. The germline V gene encodes CDR1 SGHNT and CDR2 YYREEE (reference sequence).